What follows are 16 T cell receptor beta chains derived from one specimen sequenced in a study of blood T cell repertoires in COVID-19. Assay used: immunoSEQ multiplex PCR; TCRdb lists only in-frame clones, some missing. The repertoire holds 150,000 to 200,000 clones, approximately 87% seen once, with approximately 11% in the top ten. The sample consisted of peripheral blood. These receptors all stem from a woman aged 55-69 years with COVID-19, enrolled during active disease.

This rearrangement joins TRBV9 to TRBJ2-1; TRBD2 might be the D (6 bases). Per germline, CDR1 SGDLS and CDR2 YYNGEE. Trimming left V 3 bases short and J 0 bases short, with 13 bases between. The CDR3 contains 16 residues. CDR3 amino acids: CASSDASESSYNEQFF. CDR3 DNA sequence: TGTGCCAGCAGCGACGCTAGCGAGTCCTCCTACAATGAGCAGTTCTTC.

V and J are TRBV12-3 or TRBV12-4 and TRBJ1-2, with D tentatively TRBD1 (6 bases). V was clipped by 6 bases and J by 2 bases, with 7 bases between them. The CDR3 sequence is 12 residues long. The CDR3 sequence: CASRTGNYGYTF. The CDR3 DNA sequence: TGTGCCAGCAGAACAGGGAACTATGGCTACACCTTC.

The CDR3 DNA reads TGTGCCAGTAGTATAGGGAGGGGGCCTCAGCCCCAGCATTTT. Amino acid sequence: CASSIGRGPQPQHF. This chain uses TRBV19 with TRBJ1-5; 7 bases are shared with TRBD1. Trimming at V came to 1 base and at J to 6 bases, leaving 3 bases not matched to a gene. The CDR3 is 14 residues long. Germline CDR1 reads LNHDA; CDR2 reads SQIVND (reference sequence).

The genes are TRBV12-5 and TRBJ1-2; TRBD1 matches 10 bases. CDR1 and CDR2 (germline): LGHNT, FRNRAP. J was trimmed by 7 bases and V by 2 bases; bases with no gene match: 10. This CDR3 has 16 residues. The CDR3 DNA reads TGTGCTAGTGGTTTGTCCTCCGGGACAGGGGTAGTTGGCTACACCTTC. Translated, it gives CASGLSSGTGVVGYTF.

The chain links TRBV7-2 to TRBJ2-7, with 7 bases lining up with TRBD2. There are 15 residues in the CDR3. Germline-derived CDR1 and CDR2 are SGHTA and FQGNSA. V was clipped by 5 bases and J by 4 bases; unmatched bases: 11. CDR3 sequence (DNA): TGTGCCAGCAGCCCTACAAGCGGGACCCTTTACGAGCAGTACTTC. Its translation: CASSPTSGTLYEQYF.

As concerns this clone: At one of its ends the junction is not consistent with the germline gene, which may arise from a read error. This chain links TRBV9 with TRBJ2-1, with 11 bases matching TRBD2. CDR3 length equals 16 residues. CDR1 SGDLS and CDR2 YYNGEE come from the germline V gene. CDR3 sequence reads: CASSATSGRIYDEQFF. The DNA of the CDR3 is TGTGCCAGCAGCGCCACTAGCGGGAGAATCTACGATGAGCAGTTCTTC.

The rearrangement joins TRBV7-8 to TRBJ2-7, with a possible D match to TRBD1 (6 bases). Trimming cost V 5 bases and J 3 bases, with 14 bases left between them. This CDR3 is 14 amino acids long. From germline, CDR1 is SGHVS and CDR2 FQNEAQ. Here the CDR3 reads CASSMARQVYEQYF. The CDR3 bases are TGTGCCAGCAGCATGGCAAGACAGGTCTACGAGCAGTACTTC.

J is TRBJ2-7 and V is TRBV30, with no clear D. The germline gives CDR1 GTSNPN, CDR2 SVGIG (reference sequence). This CDR3 is built from 11 residues. V was trimmed by 0 bases and J by 7 bases, leaving 7 bases between them. CDR3 loop: CAWSVAAEQYF. The CDR3, as DNA: TGTGCCTGGAGTGTTGCGGCGGAGCAGTACTTC. Together with reference TRBV30 and TRBJ2-7, the CDR3 gives the full variable domain: SQTIHQWPATLVQPVGSPLSLECTVEGTSNPNLYWYRQAAGRGLQLLFYSVGIGQISSEVPQNLSASRPQDRQFILSSKKLLLSDSGFYLCAWSVAAEQYFGPGTRLTVT.

V usage is TRBV6-4 and J usage is TRBJ2-1, with 10 bases that match TRBD2. The length of the CDR3 is 14 residues. Trimming at V came to 8 bases and at J to 7 bases, leaving 8 bases not matched to a gene. Germline lookup yields CDR1 MRHNA and CDR2 SNTAGT. DNA of the CDR3: TGTGCCAGCGGAGCGGGAGGGCCGGGGAATGAGCAGTTCTTC. Its translation: CASGAGGPGNEQFF.

This sequence joins TRBV19 and TRBJ2-3, with 7 bases identical to TRBD2. CDR1 and CDR2 (germline): LNHDA, SQIVND (reference sequence). Germline trimming cut 4 bases from V and 3 bases from J; bases unmatched to any gene: 7. This CDR3 spans 15 amino acids. The CDR3 here is CASSTSGRGTDTQYF. CDR3 nucleotides: TGTGCCAGTAGTACCTCAGGGCGGGGGACAGATACGCAGTATTTT.

The chain recombines TRBV28 with TRBJ2-7; 12 nucleotides agree with TRBD1. CDR1 and CDR2 from the germline V gene are MDHEN and SYDVKM. CDR3 size: 16 residues. After removal of 8 bases from V and 5 bases from J, the junction contained 13 bases not matched to a gene. In DNA form, the CDR3 reads TGTGCCAGCTGGGGGACAGGGGGCGTCGTACGGCACGAGCAGTACTTC. It translates to CASWGTGGVVRHEQYF.

This clone was recorded a few times. The chain has TRBV6-5 and TRBJ2-1, with D perhaps matching TRBD2 (5 bases). Trimming removed 2 bases at V and 0 bases at J, with 11 bases between. The germline V gene encodes CDR1 MNHEY and CDR2 SVGAGI. The CDR3 contains 16 residues. CDR3 protein: CASSYSGFYSYNEQFF. In nucleotides, the CDR3 is TGTGCCAGCAGTTACAGCGGCTTCTACTCCTACAATGAGCAGTTCTTC.

CDR3 nucleotide sequence: TGTGCCAGTAGTACTCCTCTCTCAGGGGGCGCAAGCTACACCTTC. This gives the protein CASSTPLSGGASYTF. The chain couples TRBV19 to TRBJ1-2, with 8 positions matching TRBD1. Losses at the gene ends were 4 bases for V and 9 bases for J; bases not matched to a gene: 13. The CDR3 length is 15 residues. Germline V gives CDR1 LNHDA, CDR2 SQIVND (reference sequence).

The chain links TRBV9 to TRBJ1-2; D gene uncertain. The CDR3 is 16 amino acids. Germline V gene lookup returns CDR1 SGDLS and CDR2 YYNGEE. The ends were cut back, 0 bases at V and 6 bases at J, with 18 bases in the middle. CDR3 bases: TGTGCCAGCAGCGTAGGGAGGGCCCAGCAAGTCAATGGCTACACCTTC. Residues: CASSVGRAQQVNGYTF.

This chain uses TRBV5-8 with TRBJ2-1, with 9 bases fitting TRBD2. The CDR3 is 15 residues long. Losses at the gene ends were 0 bases for V and 3 bases for J; bases not matched to a gene: 1. In germline, CDR1 is SGHTS, CDR2 YDEGEE. The CDR3 region is CASSLGLADYNEQFF. CDR3 sequence (DNA): TGTGCCAGCAGCTTGGGACTAGCGGACTACAATGAGCAGTTCTTC.

CDR3 sequence reads: CASSLVLTGVQNTEAFF. CDR3 in DNA: TGTGCCAGCAGCTTAGTACTCACAGGGGTCCAGAACACTGAAGCTTTCTTT. The chain is built from TRBV7-2 and TRBJ1-1; 7 nucleotides agree with TRBD1. V lost 1 base to trimming and J lost 1 base; unmatched junction nucleotides: 9. Germline CDR1 is SGHTA and CDR2 is FQGNSA. The CDR3 consists of 17 residues.